Below, 29 T cell receptor beta chains from the same sample are listed, as sequenced in a study of blood T cell repertoires in COVID-19. Clones were sequenced by immunoSEQ multiplex PCR, and TCRdb holds only the in-frame ones, with some missing. The table lists about 300,000 clones, roughly nine tenths of them singletons. Sample: PBMCs or T cells enriched from blood (not recorded which). The receptors shown here come from a woman aged 50 to 65 who had been exposed to COVID-19.

This clone was recorded once. This rearrangement joins TRBV20-1 to TRBJ2-3; the match to TRBD2 covers 8 bases. Trimming cost V 3 bases and J 6 bases; bases outside gene matches: 11. CDR1 is DFQATT and CDR2 is SNEGSKA in the germline V gene (reference sequence). The CDR3 has 15 amino acids. CDR3 residues: CSASWAGGDFDTQYF. In nucleotides, the CDR3 is TGCAGTGCTAGTTGGGCCGGGGGGGATTTCGATACGCAGTATTTT.

This clone was seen just once. This chain links TRBV18 with TRBJ1-6, with D uncertain. Germline V gene data show CDR1 as KGHSH and CDR2 as LQKENI. CDR3 size: 14 residues. Trimming removed 6 bases at V and 10 bases at J, with 16 bases between. CDR3 bases: TGTGCCAGCTCGCCGGACTTTGAGATCTCACCCCTCCACTTT. Protein product: CASSPDFEISPLHF.

The J gene is TRBJ1-1, the V gene TRBV29-1; D is possibly TRBD1 (5 bases). The CDR3 is 15 amino acids. The V gene's germline CDR1 is SQVTM and CDR2 ANQGSEA. The V and J ends lost 3 bases and 1 base respectively, with 15 bases between them. The CDR3 spells CSVDQYRGKNTEAFF. CDR3 DNA sequence: TGCAGCGTTGATCAGTACCGGGGGAAGAACACTGAAGCTTTCTTT.

The chain links TRBV10-3 to TRBJ2-3; D is ambiguous. CDR3 size: 16 residues. From germline, CDR1 is ENHRY and CDR2 SYGVKD. Trimming took off 0 bases at V and 5 bases at J, with 15 bases between the two ends. The CDR3 here is CAISESTLSRVDTQYF. In DNA form, the CDR3 reads TGTGCCATCAGTGAGTCGACCCTTTCCCGGGTAGATACGCAGTATTTT.

This chain links TRBV15 with TRBJ2-1, with 9 positions matching TRBD1. The germline V gene has CDR1 LNHNV and CDR2 YYDKDF (reference sequence). J gave up 8 bases and V 3 bases, and 11 bases lay outside the gene matches. This CDR3 contains 16 residues. The CDR3 coding sequence is TGTGCCACCAGCAGGGAGACCGGGACAGGGTTCTATGAGCAGTTCTTC. Amino acids: CATSRETGTGFYEQFF. The full variable domain, with the rest looked up from reference TRBV15 and TRBJ2-1, is DAMVIQNPRYQVTQFGKPVTLSCSQTLNHNVMYWYQQKSSQAPKLLFHYYDKDFNNEADTPDNFQSRRPNTSFCFLDIRSPGLGDTAMYLCATSRETGTGFYEQFFGPGTRLTVL.

The rearrangement uses TRBV18 and TRBJ1-3; tentatively, D is TRBD1 (6 bases). Germline values: CDR1 KGHSH, CDR2 LQKENI. The length of the CDR3 is 18 residues. Deletions cut 4 bases from V and 0 bases from J, with 19 bases between. CDR3 nucleotide sequence: TGTGCCAGCTCACGCTTTCCGGGACACACGGACTCTGGAAACACCATATATTTT. Its protein product is CASSRFPGHTDSGNTIYF.

The CDR3 loop is CASSHGTESSYEQYF. Here the CDR3 DNA reads TGCGCCAGCAGCCATGGGACAGAAAGCTCCTACGAGCAGTACTTC. The chain links TRBV4-1 to TRBJ2-7; TRBD1 agrees at 7 bases. The CDR3 spans 15 residues. V lost 3 bases to trimming and J lost 0 bases; unmatched junction nucleotides: 5. CDR1 is MGHRA, CDR2 YSYEKL, per germline.

The chain carries TRBV28 and TRBJ2-7; 7 bases map to TRBD1. Germline lookup yields CDR1 MDHEN and CDR2 SYDVKM. The V gene end was trimmed by 2 bases and the J gene end by 3 bases; junction bases not matched to a gene: 1. The CDR3 runs 13 residues. CDR3 amino acids: CASSLGTDYEQYF. CDR3 nucleotide sequence: TGTGCCAGCAGTTTAGGGACAGACTACGAGCAGTACTTC.

Remarks on this clone: One junction end does not reproduce the germline sequence, and a read error may be involved. The genes are TRBV6-5 and TRBJ1-6; D unclear. Germline CDR1 and CDR2: MNHEY and SVGAGI. The CDR3 runs 16 residues. The CDR3 sequence is CASSYNPSSDNSPLHF. The CDR3 DNA reads as TGTGCCAGCAGTTACAACCCTAGCTCCGATAATTCACCCCTCCACTTT.

There are a few counts of this clone. The chain carries TRBV6-1 and TRBJ2-7, with TRBD1 matching over 11 bases. The CDR3 has 15 residues. CDR1 is MNHNS, CDR2 SASEGT, per germline. Germline trimming cut 2 bases from V and 4 bases from J; bases unmatched to any gene: 4. The CDR3 loop reads CASSEIGTGGYEQYF. The CDR3 region has the DNA TGTGCCAGCAGTGAAATAGGGACAGGGGGTTACGAGCAGTACTTC.

This chain connects TRBV10-3 to TRBJ1-2; 7 nucleotides match TRBD1. From germline, CDR1 is ENHRY and CDR2 SYGVKD. Unmatched junction bases numbered 11, after V lost 2 bases and J lost 8 bases. This CDR3 spans 15 amino acids. CDR3 in DNA: TGTGCCATCAGTGAGAAATACGACAGGGATGAGGGCTACACCTTC. Its translation: CAISEKYDRDEGYTF.

This clone has a single count. V and J are TRBV18 and TRBJ1-2, with a tentative D call TRBD1 (6 bases). The CDR3 runs 18 residues. Trimming removed 2 bases at V and 7 bases at J, with 26 bases between. Germline V gives CDR1 KGHSH, CDR2 LQKENI. CDR3 bases: TGTGCCAGCTCACCAGGAGGAGGCGGAACAGGGTCTTTTAGTGGCTACACCTTC. Protein sequence: CASSPGGGGTGSFSGYTF.

The chain combines TRBV5-1 with TRBJ2-2; D possibly corresponds to TRBD2 (6 bases). V was pared by 4 bases and J by 4 bases, with 8 bases between. CDR3 length: 13 amino acids. Germline CDR1 SGHRS, CDR2 YFSETQ. Here the CDR3 DNA reads TGCGCCAGCAGCCGGGACTCCACCGGGGAGCTGTTTTTT. This encodes CASSRDSTGELFF.

The chain joins TRBV5-5 to TRBJ1-1; D is perhaps TRBD1 (6 bases). Trimming left V 0 bases short and J 3 bases short, with 9 bases between. The CDR3 has 14 amino acids. CDR1 and CDR2 from the germline V gene are SGHKS and YYEKEE (reference sequence). The CDR3 loop reads CASSLAYRDTEAFF. CDR3 DNA: TGTGCCAGCAGCTTGGCTTACAGGGACACTGAAGCTTTCTTT.

This clone was observed a few times. This sequence joins TRBV5-1 and TRBJ2-3, with 12 bases matching TRBD2. The CDR3 is made up of 20 amino acids. Germline values: CDR1 SGHRS, CDR2 YFSETQ. V dropped 2 bases and J dropped 1; count of bases not matched to a gene: 14. CDR3 nucleotide sequence: TGCGCCAGCAGCTTCCCCGCTAGCGGGGGGGCCGAGTTGGGCACAGATACGCAGTATTTT. Its translation: CASSFPASGGAELGTDTQYF.

This chain joins TRBV28 and TRBJ2-3; 12 positions match TRBD2. J lost 4 bases, V lost 5 bases, and 4 bases had no gene match. This CDR3 contains 15 residues. CDR1 is MDHEN, CDR2 SYDVKM, per germline. CDR3 sequence (DNA): TGTGCCAGCAGTGCTAGCGGGGGGGCTTCAGATACGCAGTATTTT. It yields the protein CASSASGGASDTQYF.

This chain links TRBV30 with TRBJ1-4; D not certain. V was trimmed by 0 bases and J by 10 bases, leaving 15 bases between them. Germline V gene lookup returns CDR1 GTSNPN and CDR2 SVGIG (reference sequence). The length of the CDR3 is 14 residues. Here the CDR3 reads CAWSVGRLMGKLFF. The CDR3 DNA is TGTGCCTGGAGTGTAGGCAGGTTGATGGGAAAACTGTTTTTT.

V usage is TRBV19 and J usage is TRBJ1-5, with D possibly matching TRBD1 (6 bases). CDR1 is LNHDA, CDR2 SQIVND, per germline (reference sequence). V gave up 7 bases and J gave up 7 bases, with 17 bases separating them. This CDR3 spans 14 amino acids. CDR3 nucleotides: TGTGCCAGTACCCAGGGAGGGGGGTGGCAGCCCCAGCATTTT. Amino acid sequence: CASTQGGGWQPQHF.

In nucleotides, the CDR3 is TGCGCCAGCAGCCAAGCATTAGCGGGGAGCACAGATACGCAGTATTTT. Its protein product is CASSQALAGSTDTQYF. This chain connects TRBV4-1 to TRBJ2-3, with TRBD2 identical over 8 bases. Germline lookup yields CDR1 MGHRA and CDR2 YSYEKL. V trimming: 1 base; J trimming: 0 bases; junction bases outside the gene matches: 3. The CDR3 totals 16 residues.

This chain connects TRBV28 to TRBJ1-1; 8 nucleotides align to TRBD1. V lost 6 bases and J lost 4; bases outside the gene matches: 10. The germline gives CDR1 MDHEN, CDR2 SYDVKM. There are 15 residues in the CDR3. The CDR3 DNA follows: TGTGCCAGCAGGGAACCAACAGGGGGTGGCACTGAAGCTTTCTTT. Translation gives CASREPTGGGTEAFF.

J is TRBJ1-3 and V is TRBV19, with D possibly TRBD1 on 6 matching bases. Germline V gene data show CDR1 as LNHDA and CDR2 as SQIVND (reference sequence). The CDR3 contains 14 residues. Trimming cost V 6 bases and J 1 base, with 10 bases left between them. The DNA for the CDR3 is TGTGCCAGTAGGAATACAGGGTCTGGAAACACCATATATTTT. This translates into CASRNTGSGNTIYF.

This clone is a singleton in its sample. The genes are TRBV6-1 and TRBJ1-5; D remains unclear. CDR3 length equals 12 residues. The V gene lost 3 bases and the J gene lost 7 bases, with 7 bases spanning the gap. Germline CDR1 is MNHNS and CDR2 is SASEGT. DNA for the CDR3: TGTGCCAGCAGTGATCAGATCCAGCCCCAGCATTTT. This translates into CASSDQIQPQHF.

A few counts support this clone. The chain links TRBV3-1 (or the pseudogene TRBV3-2) to TRBJ1-3, with a possible D match to TRBD1 (6 bases). This CDR3 is 18 amino acids long. Germline V gene lookup returns CDR1 LGHDT and CDR2 YNNKEL (reference sequence). V lost 1 base and J 4 bases, leaving 20 bases between the germline ends. This CDR3 is CASSQVLGGAQAGNTIYF. CDR3 nucleotide sequence: TGTGCCAGCAGCCAAGTATTGGGGGGGGCGCAGGCAGGAAACACCATATATTTT.

The chain combines TRBV4-1 with TRBJ2-3; the D gene is possibly TRBD2 (7 bases). CDR1 and CDR2 (germline): MGHRA, YSYEKL. The CDR3 extends over 17 amino acids. V was pared by 0 bases and J by 2 bases, with 15 bases between. CDR3 DNA sequence: TGCGCCAGCAGCCAAGAATTTTGGGGGGGCGTCACAGATACGCAGTATTTT. The encoded protein is CASSQEFWGGVTDTQYF.

The rearrangement links TRBV2 to TRBJ2-1; possible D gene TRBD2, 6 bases. V was shortened by 4 bases and J by 6 bases, with 13 bases between the two germline ends. There are 14 residues in the CDR3. The germline V gene has CDR1 SNHLY and CDR2 FYNNEI. The CDR3 is CASSVAGLTNEQFF. In DNA form, the CDR3 reads TGTGCCAGCAGTGTGGCGGGGCTCACCAATGAGCAGTTCTTC.

The V and J genes are TRBV7-2 and TRBJ2-7, with D perhaps matching TRBD2 (5 bases). V was trimmed by 3 bases and J by 7 bases, leaving 19 bases between them. Germline lookup yields CDR1 SGHTA and CDR2 FQGNSA. The CDR3 runs 15 residues. CDR3 protein: CASSFTSAERGEQYF. The CDR3 bases are TGTGCCAGCAGCTTTACTTCCGCGGAACGAGGGGAGCAGTACTTC.

The chain combines TRBV11-3 with TRBJ2-7; TRBD2 aligns across 7 bases. V lost 4 bases to trimming and J lost 1 base; unmatched junction nucleotides: 7. The CDR3 length is 15 residues. Germline CDR1 reads SGHNT; CDR2 reads YENEEA. The CDR3 loop reads CASSSRSSGSYEQYF. Written as DNA, the CDR3 is TGTGCCAGCAGCTCCCGTTCTAGCGGATCCTACGAGCAGTACTTC. The full variable domain, with the rest looked up from reference TRBV11-3 and TRBJ2-7, is EAGVVQSPRYKIIEKKQPVAFWCNPISGHNTLYWYLQNLGQGPELLIRYENEEAVDDSQLPKDRFSAERLKGVDSTLKIQPAELGDSAVYLCASSSRSSGSYEQYFGPGTRLTVT.

This chain uses TRBV7-9 with TRBJ2-2; D call uncertain. The CDR3 totals 15 residues. Germline V CDR1 and CDR2: SEHNR, FQNEAQ (reference sequence). Trimming stripped 5 bases from V and 2 bases from J, with 12 bases between. The CDR3 loop reads CASSPSAVNTGELFF. The CDR3 DNA sequence: TGTGCCAGCAGCCCCTCGGCGGTTAACACCGGGGAGCTGTTTTTT.

The chain couples TRBV28 to TRBJ2-7, with 11 bases lining up with TRBD1. Germline V gives CDR1 MDHEN, CDR2 SYDVKM. This CDR3 spans 18 amino acids. The V segment lost 11 bases and the J segment 1 base; nucleotides outside the gene matches: 19. Here the CDR3 reads CAVNRGGQGVLLSYEQYF. CDR3 nucleotide sequence: TGTGCCGTCAACCGGGGGGGACAGGGGGTATTATTATCCTACGAGCAGTACTTC.